This TCR beta chain is from a study of PD-1 blockade in classical Hodgkin lymphoma. Study-level background: Nivolumab dosed at 3 mg/kg went to patients intravenously every 2 weeks. Study-level results: Newly diagnosed patients reportedly had lower baseline TCR diversity than healthy donors.

Autologous stem cell transplantation was followed by relapse in every patient, and brentuximab vedotin exposure varied. Thawed PBMCs underwent magnetic negative selection to yield purified CD4+ T cells. As to this clone: Its antigen remains unknown.

The method was immunoSEQ multiplex PCR; TCRdb's version includes in-frame clones alone and lacks a portion of them. The sample includes roughly 31,000 clones, about 85% seen only once; the top ten take 2.4%. The sample was CD4+ T cells from blood, taken at baseline. The source of this sequence is a human donor with classical Hodgkin lymphoma.

The CDR3 bases are TGCGCCAGCAGCCTAGAAACACACACAGATACGCAGTATTTT. Encoded protein: CASSLETHTDTQYF. The J gene is TRBJ2-3, the V gene TRBV4-1; D gene ambiguous. Germline V gene sequence: CDR1 MGHRA, CDR2 YSYEKL. There are 14 residues in the CDR3. Trimming pared 4 bases from V and 2 bases from J, leaving 10 bases between.